Following are 31 T cell receptor beta chains from one sample sequenced in a study of sequential checkpoint blockade in melanoma. Treatment in this sample: randomized to nivolumab then ipilimumab (arm A) or the reverse (arm B). The table came from immunoSEQ multiplex PCR; TCRdb's copy has only in-frame clones and leaves some out. The top ten hold around 15% of the sample, which has approximately 13,000 clones, 52% seen once. Here the sequenced sample was CD8+ T cells sorted from blood (inferred from file names), taken from a patient given nivolumab and ipilimumab in sequence. Receptors were obtained from a human donor with melanoma.

The chain carries TRBV7-8 and TRBJ2-7, with 10 bases aligning to TRBD1. Germline V gene data show CDR1 as SGHVS and CDR2 as FQNEAQ. Losses at the gene ends were 1 base for V and 1 base for J; bases not matched to a gene: 4. This CDR3 has 16 residues. The CDR3 DNA follows: TGTGCCAGCAGCTTAGTCTTGGGACAGGGGTCCTACGAGCAGTACTTC. It translates to CASSLVLGQGSYEQYF.

This clone was observed once. The CDR3 spells CAWSDRRPEQYF. The CDR3 DNA reads TGTGCCTGGAGTGATCGCAGGCCCGAGCAGTACTTC. V gene TRBV30 combines with J gene TRBJ2-7; D gene uncertain. The V gene's germline CDR1 is GTSNPN and CDR2 SVGIG (reference sequence). The CDR3 contains 12 residues. V was clipped by 1 base and J by 6 bases, with 10 bases between them.

The chain employs TRBV6-1 and TRBJ1-2, with 10 bases matching TRBD1. CDR3 length: 15 residues. Germline V gene lookup returns CDR1 MNHNS and CDR2 SASEGT. V lost 1 base and J lost 6; bases outside the gene matches: 5. CDR3 sequence reads: CASSEGTGGSDGYTF. In DNA, the CDR3 is TGTGCCAGCAGTGAAGGGACAGGGGGATCAGATGGCTACACCTTC.

The rearrangement uses TRBV2 and TRBJ2-7; 7 nucleotides align to TRBD1. The CDR3 totals 14 residues. Germline CDR1 and CDR2: SNHLY and FYNNEI. V lost 7 bases, J lost 2 bases, and 8 bases stayed unmatched. CDR3 loop: CASKGQQNPYEQYF. The CDR3, as DNA: TGTGCCAGCAAGGGACAGCAGAATCCCTACGAGCAGTACTTC.

V is TRBV19 and J is TRBJ2-1; no firm D call. The CDR3 covers 15 residues. Trimming removed 0 bases at V and 7 bases at J, with 13 bases between. Germline values: CDR1 LNHDA, CDR2 SQIVND (reference sequence). Here the CDR3 reads CASSIDSSSFNEQFF. CDR3 bases: TGTGCCAGTAGTATAGATTCGAGTAGTTTTAATGAGCAGTTCTTC.

This clone is medium-sized within its sample. The chain joins TRBV7-9 to TRBJ1-2; a weak D match, TRBD1 (6 bases). This CDR3 comprises 16 residues. V lost 7 bases to trimming and J lost 4 bases, with 22 bases between them. Germline V gene lookup returns CDR1 SEHNR and CDR2 FQNEAQ (reference sequence). DNA for the CDR3: TGTGCCAGCACCCTGGACCCGGGGGGCGCATTCTATGGCTACACCTTC. Translating gives CASTLDPGGAFYGYTF.

V is TRBV6-1 and J is TRBJ1-1; maybe TRBD1 (5 bases). The ends were cut back, 0 bases at V and 0 bases at J, with 8 bases in the middle. CDR3 size: 15 residues. Germline V gives CDR1 MNHNS, CDR2 SASEGT. CDR3 bases: TGTGCCAGCAGTGAAGCGGGGCCTATGAACACTGAAGCTTTCTTT. Translated, it gives CASSEAGPMNTEAFF.

V usage is TRBV7-8 and J usage is TRBJ2-7; 8 bases are a match to TRBD2. There are 19 residues in the CDR3. The V gene's germline CDR1 is SGHVS and CDR2 FQNEAQ. J gave up 2 bases and V 0 bases, and 15 bases lay outside the gene matches. DNA for the CDR3: TGTGCCAGCAGCTTAGCGAGAGGGCAGACCTATAGCGGGGCCTACGAGCAGTACTTC. Translated, it gives CASSLARGQTYSGAYEQYF.

This clone was picked up one time. This sequence joins TRBV5-1 and TRBJ1-2; weak D call: TRBD1 (5 bases). Germline CDR1 reads SGHRS; CDR2 reads YFSETQ. The CDR3 is 14 amino acids. V gave up 1 base and J gave up 4 bases, with 11 bases separating them. CDR3 bases: TGCGCCAGCAGCTTGTGGGGGGTCGGCTATGGCTACACCTTC. Its protein product is CASSLWGVGYGYTF.

This clone was detected only a few times. CDR3 loop: CASSADRGVPEAFF. CDR3 coding DNA: TGTGCCAGCAGCGCGGACAGGGGAGTCCCTGAAGCTTTCTTT. The chain has TRBV7-6 and TRBJ1-1, with 9 bases identical to TRBD1. V gave up 5 bases and J gave up 6 bases; unmatched junction bases: 7. The germline V gene has CDR1 SGHVS and CDR2 FNYEAQ. The CDR3 is 14 residues long.

This clone occurred once. V gene TRBV5-4 combines with J gene TRBJ1-1; 8 bases map to TRBD1. V lost 4 bases, J lost 3 bases, and 8 bases stayed unmatched. The CDR3 consists of 15 residues. Germline-derived CDR1 and CDR2 are SGHNT and YYREEE (reference sequence). In DNA, the CDR3 is TGTGCCAGCAGCACCGCCGGGACAGGATACACTGAAGCTTTCTTT. Its translation: CASSTAGTGYTEAFF. Supplemented by reference TRBV5-4 and TRBJ1-1, the full variable domain reads ETGVTQSPTHLIKTRGQQVTLRCSSQSGHNTVSWYQQALGQGPQFIFQYYREEENGRGNFPPRFSGLQFPNYSSELNVNALELDDSALYLCASSTAGTGYTEAFFGQGTRLTVV.

This chain links TRBV15 with TRBJ2-5; D might be TRBD2 (5 bases). Germline-derived CDR1 and CDR2 are LNHNV and YYDKDF (reference sequence). Trimming left V 0 bases short and J 5 bases short, with 10 bases between. The CDR3 runs 14 residues. The CDR3 spells CATSRDRGWETQYF. For the CDR3, the DNA is TGTGCCACCAGCAGAGATCGGGGTTGGGAGACCCAGTACTTC.

This sequence joins TRBV6-6 and TRBJ1-1, with 9 bases matching TRBD1. This CDR3 comprises 16 residues. V shed 0 bases, J shed 5 bases, and the junction held 7 bases outside the gene matches. Germline CDR1 MNHNY, CDR2 SVGAGI (reference sequence). The CDR3 loop is CASSYSPGQGFTEAFF. As DNA, the CDR3 is TGTGCCAGCAGTTACTCCCCGGGACAGGGCTTTACTGAAGCTTTCTTT.

The CDR3 DNA reads TGTGCCAGCAGCTTAGTACAGGGTCGGTATTCACCCCTCCACTTT. Its translation: CASSLVQGRYSPLHF. This chain joins TRBV7-6 and TRBJ1-6, with D maybe TRBD1 (6 bases). Germline V gene data show CDR1 as SGHVS and CDR2 as FNYEAQ. The CDR3 spans 15 residues. Trimming removed 1 base at V and 8 bases at J, with 12 bases between.

The rearrangement joins TRBV4-2 to TRBJ2-1; D perhaps matches TRBD2 (7 bases). The CDR3 covers 14 residues. V was trimmed by 8 bases and J by 3 bases, leaving 14 bases between them. Germline V gives CDR1 LGHNA, CDR2 YNFKEQ. The CDR3 bases are TGTGCCAGCGGGGGGGCTAGCGGCTACAATGAGCAGTTCTTC. Encoded protein: CASGGASGYNEQFF.

This chain connects TRBV7-9 to TRBJ2-7; possibly TRBD2 for D (6 bases). The V gene lost 5 bases and the J gene lost 4 bases, with 15 bases spanning the gap. Germline V CDR1 and CDR2: SEHNR, FQNEAQ (reference sequence). This CDR3 region has 14 residues. The CDR3, as DNA: TGTGCCAGCAGCAGCACGGGCGGGATGTACGAGCAGTACTTC. Translation gives CASSSTGGMYEQYF.

The V gene is TRBV7-8, the J gene TRBJ1-2; 9 nucleotides match TRBD1. Germline-derived CDR1 and CDR2 are SGHVS and FQNEAQ. CDR3 size: 16 residues. V gave up 5 bases and J gave up 6 bases; unmatched junction bases: 13. As DNA, the CDR3 is TGTGCCAGCAGCACCGACAGGGGGTGGGTCCGTCATGGCTACACCTTC. Its protein product is CASSTDRGWVRHGYTF. Full variable domain (missing parts from reference TRBV7-8 and TRBJ1-2): GAGVSQSPRYKVAKRGQDVALRCDPISGHVSLFWYQQALGQGPEFLTYFQNEAQLDKSGLPSDRFFAERPEGSVSTLKIQRTQQEDSAVYLCASSTDRGWVRHGYTFGSGTRLTVV.

The genes are TRBV27 and TRBJ1-6, with a possible D match to TRBD1 (6 bases). CDR3 size: 18 residues. V was pared by 0 bases and J by 0 bases, with 12 bases between. CDR1 and CDR2 from the germline V gene are MNHEY and SMNVEV (reference sequence). The CDR3 DNA follows: TGTGCCAGCAGTTTATCGTGGCAGGGGATCTCCTATAATTCACCCCTCCACTTT. As protein: CASSLSWQGISYNSPLHF.

The chain couples TRBV7-6 to TRBJ2-1; 7 bases agree with TRBD2. The CDR3 is 14 residues long. Trimming cost V 5 bases and J 5 bases; bases outside gene matches: 6. The germline gives CDR1 SGHVS, CDR2 FNYEAQ. CDR3 nucleotides: TGTGCCAGCAGCACCCGGGACTACGACAATGAGCAGTTCTTC. This gives the protein CASSTRDYDNEQFF.

This sequence joins TRBV5-6 and TRBJ1-5; unclear D gene. V gave up 2 bases and J gave up 5 bases, with 5 bases separating them. Per germline, CDR1 SGHDT and CDR2 YYEEEE. This CDR3 has 12 amino acids. CDR3 nucleotide sequence: TGTGCCAGCAGCTTCGGTTATCAGCCCCAGCATTTT. This translates into CASSFGYQPQHF.

Only one count was recorded for this clone. This chain joins TRBV2 and TRBJ2-7, with D possibly matching TRBD2 (5 bases). The V gene's germline CDR1 is SNHLY and CDR2 FYNNEI. Trimming took 4 bases from V and 0 from J, leaving 13 bases between them. The CDR3 spans 15 residues. In DNA form, the CDR3 reads TGTGCCAGCAGTGTGAGGGCGGCTCCCTCCTACGAGCAGTACTTC. Translated, it gives CASSVRAAPSYEQYF.

This clone was seen a handful of times. For the CDR3, the DNA is TGTGCCAGCAGCCATGGACTAGCGGGCTACGAGCAGTACTTC. Translated: CASSHGLAGYEQYF. The V gene is TRBV27, the J gene TRBJ2-7, with TRBD2 matching 11 bases. V lost 6 bases, J lost 3 bases, and 4 bases stayed unmatched. The CDR3 is 14 amino acids. CDR1 is MNHEY and CDR2 is SMNVEV in the germline V gene (reference sequence).

This chain joins TRBV13 and TRBJ1-2; TRBD1 matches 12 bases. Germline loops: CDR1 PRHDT, CDR2 FYEKMQ (reference sequence). The CDR3 runs 16 residues. The junction had 4 bases not matched to a gene; V was cut back by 0 bases and J by 5 bases. The DNA for the CDR3 is TGTGCCAGCAGCTTAGGAGGGACAGGGGGCGGTTATGGCTACACCTTC. Translating it yields CASSLGGTGGGYGYTF. Combining the CDR3 with reference TRBV13 and TRBJ1-2 gives the whole variable domain AAGVIQSPRHLIKEKRETATLKCYPIPRHDTVYWYQQGPGQDPQFLISFYEKMQSDKGSIPDRFSAQQFSDYHSELNMSSLELGDSALYFCASSLGGTGGGYGYTFGSGTRLTVV.

This clone has more than one count but fewer than ten. The gene calls are TRBV28 and TRBJ2-2; 8 bases match TRBD2. The germline CDR1 and CDR2 sequences are MDHEN and SYDVKM. Trimming removed 5 bases from V and 6 bases from J; junction bases left unmatched: 14. The CDR3 runs 17 residues. CDR3 sequence reads: CASSPLGTGGLSGELFF. DNA of the CDR3: TGTGCCAGCAGTCCCCTAGGAACGGGAGGGTTGTCCGGGGAGCTGTTTTTT. The full variable domain, in which reference TRBV28 and TRBJ2-2 provide the parts outside the CDR3, is DVKVTQSSRYLVKRTGEKVFLECVQDMDHENMFWYRQDPGLGLRLIYFSYDVKMKEKGDIPEGYSVSREKKERFSLILESASTNQTSMYLCASSPLGTGGLSGELFFGEGSRLTVL.

CDR3 loop: CAISESPVGTGTYEQYF. CDR3 nucleotide sequence: TGTGCCATCAGTGAGTCCCCGGTCGGGACAGGAACTTACGAGCAGTACTTC. The chain recombines TRBV10-3 with TRBJ2-7, with TRBD1 matching over 8 bases. The J segment lost 4 bases and the V segment lost 0 bases, leaving 11 bases of the junction unmatched. Germline V gene lookup returns CDR1 ENHRY and CDR2 SYGVKD. This CDR3 comprises 17 residues.

This clone turned up a few times. The chain combines TRBV19 with TRBJ1-5, with D possibly matching TRBD1 (6 bases). Per germline, CDR1 LNHDA and CDR2 SQIVND (reference sequence). Trimming left V 3 bases short and J 0 bases short, with 21 bases between. CDR3 length: 19 residues. In DNA, the CDR3 is TGTGCCAGTAGTATCCCTTCCGGCCAGGGGAGATATAGCAATCAGCCCCAGCATTTT. This sequence encodes CASSIPSGQGRYSNQPQHF.

The V gene is TRBV29-1, the J gene TRBJ1-1; D is perhaps TRBD1 (5 bases). Germline CDR1 and CDR2: SQVTM and ANQGSEA. The CDR3 is 11 amino acids. The CDR3 DNA sequence: TGCAAGGTGGGGCTTCCGACTGAAGCTTTCTTT. Protein sequence: CKVGLPTEAFF.

In the case of this clone: This probably arose from a read error, given a far larger clone one base away. The chain employs TRBV5-1 and TRBJ2-5; no clear D gene. Near its end, the DNA agrees better with TRBJ2-7, so the J call may be wrong. The germline gives CDR1 SGHRS, CDR2 YFSETQ. The CDR3 length is 16 residues. The chain's CDR3 is CASSLASARRPAEQYF. The DNA for the CDR3 is TGCGCCAGCAGCTTGGCCAGTGCCCGGCGGCCTGCCGAGCAGTACTTC.

The V call is TRBV19, the J call TRBJ1-1; D is unresolved. V was trimmed by 3 bases and J by 2 bases, leaving 7 bases between them. The germline CDR1 and CDR2 sequences are LNHDA and SQIVND (reference sequence). The CDR3 is 13 amino acids. The CDR3: CASSILVNTEAFF. The CDR3 nucleotides read TGTGCCAGTAGTATTCTCGTCAACACTGAAGCTTTCTTT.

This chain connects TRBV28 to TRBJ2-7; 7 bases agree with TRBD1. From germline, CDR1 is MDHEN and CDR2 SYDVKM. The J segment lost 3 bases and the V segment lost 5 bases, leaving 4 bases of the junction unmatched. CDR3 length equals 13 residues. The CDR3 spells CASSLTGSYEQYF. DNA of the CDR3: TGTGCCAGCAGTCTGACAGGGAGCTACGAGCAGTACTTC. Filled out from reference TRBV28 and TRBJ2-7, the complete variable domain reads DVKVTQSSRYLVKRTGEKVFLECVQDMDHENMFWYRQDPGLGLRLIYFSYDVKMKEKGDIPEGYSVSREKKERFSLILESASTNQTSMYLCASSLTGSYEQYFGPGTRLTVT.

This clone was found once. The rearrangement joins TRBV7-9 to TRBJ2-7, with 8 bases lining up with TRBD1. The CDR3 length is 16 residues. Unmatched junction bases numbered 12, after V lost 5 bases and J lost 3 bases. CDR1 is SEHNR, CDR2 FQNEAQ, per germline (reference sequence). The CDR3 here is CASSPRTGKGFYEQYF. The CDR3 DNA reads as TGTGCCAGCAGCCCCCGGACAGGGAAAGGTTTCTACGAGCAGTACTTC.